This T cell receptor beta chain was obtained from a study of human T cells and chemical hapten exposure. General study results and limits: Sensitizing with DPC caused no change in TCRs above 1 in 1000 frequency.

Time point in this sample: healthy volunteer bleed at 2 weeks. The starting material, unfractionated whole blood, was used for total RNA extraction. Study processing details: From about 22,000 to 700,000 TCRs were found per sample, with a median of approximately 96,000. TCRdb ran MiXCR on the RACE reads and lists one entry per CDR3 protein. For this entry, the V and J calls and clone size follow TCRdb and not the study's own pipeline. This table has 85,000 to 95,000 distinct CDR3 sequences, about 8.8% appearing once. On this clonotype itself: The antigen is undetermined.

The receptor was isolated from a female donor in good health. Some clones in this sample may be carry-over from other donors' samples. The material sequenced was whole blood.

In nucleotides, the CDR3 is TGTGCCAGTAGAAGGTTACAGGGGGGCTATGGCTACACCTTC. Its translation is CASRRLQGGYGYTF. The V call is TRBV19, the J call TRBJ1-2, with 8 nucleotides matching TRBD1. The CDR3 runs 14 residues. Germline CDR1 reads LNHDA; CDR2 reads SQIVND (reference sequence). Trimming at V came to 6 bases and at J to 4 bases, leaving 7 bases not matched to a gene.